This T cell receptor (beta chain) stems from a study of a mutant IDH1 vaccine in newly diagnosed glioma (dated by TCRdb to about 2021). For context, the study as a whole: Vaccination started 4-6 weeks after radiotherapy alone, or was given together with temozolomide cycles in the groups whose treatment included chemotherapy. Visit V12 was the week-35 safety follow-up and visit V13 was the week-47 end of study. Of the 25 to 35 patients who were treated, around 62% were male and roughly 38% were female, and the mean age was about 40 years. For exploratory analyses, longitudinal TCRB deep sequencing was carried out in roughly 23 treated patients wherever samples were available. Before enrollment, most patients had been given radiochemotherapy with temozolomide as standard therapy, while the rest had received either radiotherapy alone or temozolomide alone. Peripheral blood was drawn at six visits: V03 (baseline), V05, V07, V10, V12 and V13. Results the study describes overall, beyond this receptor: PBMC samples for TCRB deep sequencing were selected based on availability. According to the authors, sample limitations meant that analyses of patient blood samples could not be reproduced. Vaccine-induced immune responses across multiple MHC alleles were detected in 93.3% of patients. Pseudoprogression appeared unrelated to alterations in the top peripheral T cell clonotypes detected by TCRB sequencing.

The time point label for this specimen denotes: week 47, end of study. A 20-mer mutant IDH1 peptide at 300 micrograms in Montanide made up each vaccine dose, which was injected subcutaneously together with topical imiquimod. Patients were given eight vaccinations, in weeks 1, 3, 5, 7, 11, 15, 19 and 23, which matched visits V03 through V10. The donors had newly diagnosed IDH1-mutant astrocytomas of WHO grade 3 or 4 that showed loss of nuclear ATRX. The samples were drawn from NOA16, a multicentre, single-arm, open-label phase I trial in Germany that tested a mutant IDH1 peptide vaccine in humans for the first time. Genomic DNA for TCRB sequencing was extracted from EDTA blood using the DNeasy Blood and Tissue Kit. Library generation was performed with the immunoSEQ multiplex PCR assay. Rearranged TCR beta chain sequences were amplified with the hsTCRB Kit following the manufacturer's protocol. TCRB libraries were sequenced on an Illumina MiSeq. From the authors' description of their analysis: Demultiplexing, trimming and gene mapping were performed with the kit vendor's proprietary platform. TCRdb mirrors the immuneACCESS table, restricted to in-frame sequences. Some clones are absent from its copies; in checked studies, under half trace to an unresolved V gene, and the reason for the others is unknown. The D gene and trimming were derived from the DNA, and the V and J assignments and clone size from that table. The sample table shows approximately 100,000 clones, and roughly 90% are seen once. The ten largest account for over 0.6% of the sample.

As regards this clone: The antigen it binds to is not known. Base qualities are missing; no much larger clone stands one base away.

The CDR3, cysteine through phenylalanine, is 14 amino acids long. Of all the DNA, just the CDR3 is kept, 42 bases in frame from base 1. The germline V and J ends show losses of 4 bases and 5 bases respectively, and no gene match explains 4 bases of the junction. CDR1 and CDR2, per the germline V gene (reference sequence), are SEHNR and FQNEAQ. The sequenced sample was PBMCs, obtained from a glioma patient whose treatment included an IDH1 peptide vaccine. The chain links TRBV7-9 with TRBJ2-5; 10 nucleotides in the junction match TRBD2. The receptor's source is a woman between 45 and 60 years old with glioma. The DNA reads TGTGCCAGCAGCTCTAGCGGGAGCGCCGAGACCCAGTACTTC. It translates as CASSSSGSAETQYF.